The next 10 T cell receptor beta chains were all read from a single sample in a study of PD-1 blockade in classical Hodgkin lymphoma. The assay was immunoSEQ multiplex PCR, and TCRdb's table has in-frame clones only and misses some. The top ten hold around 20% of the sample, which has about 7,900 clones, about 86% seen once. Following autologous stem cell transplantation, relapse occurred in every patient, and exposure to brentuximab vedotin varied. The study isolated CD8+ T cells from thawed PBMCs by magnetic negative selection. The material sequenced was CD8+ T cells from blood, taken at baseline. The receptors here all came from a human donor with classical Hodgkin lymphoma.

This clone was detected only once. The chain couples TRBV6-5 to TRBJ2-3, with 7 nucleotides matching TRBD2. The CDR3 contains 15 residues. With V trimmed by 7 bases and J by 4 bases, 11 bases remained unmatched. In germline, CDR1 is MNHEY, CDR2 SVGAGI. The CDR3 DNA sequence: TGTGCCAGCATGAGCGGGGAGCTACTTTCAGATACGCAGTATTTT. Protein: CASMSGELLSDTQYF.

The chain employs TRBV27 and TRBJ2-2, with D possibly TRBD2 on 5 matching bases. The V and J ends lost 4 bases and 6 bases respectively, with 18 bases between them. CDR1 and CDR2 from the germline V gene are MNHEY and SMNVEV (reference sequence). The CDR3 spans 16 residues. This CDR3 is CASSSGIRQRAGELFF. The CDR3 coding sequence is TGTGCCAGCAGTTCCGGGATTCGGCAAAGGGCCGGGGAGCTGTTTTTT.

V is TRBV7-3 and J is TRBJ2-1; D gene uncertain. The CDR3 covers 12 residues. From germline, CDR1 is SGHTA and CDR2 FQGTGA. V shed 0 bases and J shed 8 bases, with 5 bases lying between them. The DNA for the CDR3 is TGTGCCAGCAGCTTAACGGGCCATGAGCAGTTCTTC. Translated: CASSLTGHEQFF.

This chain connects TRBV12-5 to TRBJ1-3, with 7 bases lining up with TRBD1. The germline V gene encodes CDR1 LGHNT and CDR2 FRNRAP. Losses at the gene ends were 1 base for V and 3 bases for J; bases not matched to a gene: 15. The CDR3 loop spans 19 amino acids. This CDR3 is CASGLEGGGLTGLGNTIYF. Here the CDR3 DNA reads TGTGCTAGTGGTTTGGAAGGAGGGGGCTTAACTGGTCTTGGAAACACCATATATTTT. Full variable domain (missing parts from reference TRBV12-5 and TRBJ1-3): DARVTQTPRHKVTEMGQEVTMRCQPILGHNTVFWYRQTMMQGLELLAYFRNRAPLDDSGMPKDRFSAEMPDATLATLKIQPSEPRDSAVYFCASGLEGGGLTGLGNTIYFGEGSWLTVV.

The chain links TRBV28 to TRBJ2-1; 9 nucleotides line up with TRBD2. Germline CDR1 is MDHEN and CDR2 is SYDVKM. This CDR3 region has 17 residues. V gave up 0 bases and J gave up 0 bases; unmatched junction bases: 3. CDR3 DNA sequence: TGTGCCAGCAGTTTATGGACTAGCGGCCCCTCCTACAATGAGCAGTTCTTC. Residues: CASSLWTSGPSYNEQFF.

The chain couples TRBV10-3 to TRBJ2-7, with 7 nucleotides matching TRBD1. With V trimmed by 6 bases and J by 2 bases, 4 bases remained unmatched. This CDR3 is 13 amino acids long. CDR1 ENHRY and CDR2 SYGVKD come from the germline V gene. The DNA of the CDR3 is TGTGCCATCAGGGGGGACAGTACCTACGAGCAGTACTTC. Residues: CAIRGDSTYEQYF.

Concerning this clone: An end of the junction differs from the germline gene, which may be a read error. The V call is TRBV27, the J call TRBJ2-5; D is unresolved. Per the germline V gene, CDR1 is MNHEY and CDR2 is SMNVEV (reference sequence). The length of the CDR3 is 13 residues. CDR3 sequence reads: CASSTENQGTQYF. The CDR3 nucleotides read TGTGCCAGCAGTACCGAAAACCAAGGGACCCAGTACTTC.

The chain is built from TRBV7-9 and TRBJ1-1, with unresolved D. The length of the CDR3 is 14 residues. The V gene lost 5 bases and the J gene lost 1 base, with 11 bases spanning the gap. Germline CDR1 SEHNR, CDR2 FQNEAQ (reference sequence). The DNA for the CDR3 is TGTGCCAGCAGCCAAACCTTCTCGAACACTGAAGCTTTCTTT. As protein: CASSQTFSNTEAFF.

The chain links TRBV27 to TRBJ2-7; a weak D match, TRBD2 (5 bases). Per germline, CDR1 MNHEY and CDR2 SMNVEV (reference sequence). V was cut by 5 bases and J by 0 bases, with 11 bases left in between. The CDR3 length is 14 residues. The CDR3 DNA reads TGTGCCAGCAGTCTGGGAGCAGACTCCTACGAGCAGTACTTC. As protein: CASSLGADSYEQYF.

This clone has a single count. V gene TRBV25-1 combines with J gene TRBJ2-7; 9 nucleotides align to TRBD2. Per the germline V gene, CDR1 is MGHDK and CDR2 is SYGVNS. V shed 6 bases, J shed 4 bases, and the junction held 7 bases outside the gene matches. CDR3 size: 14 residues. The CDR3 protein is CASSLAGAGYEQYF. The CDR3 nucleotides are TGTGCCAGCAGCTTAGCGGGAGCAGGTTACGAGCAGTACTTC.